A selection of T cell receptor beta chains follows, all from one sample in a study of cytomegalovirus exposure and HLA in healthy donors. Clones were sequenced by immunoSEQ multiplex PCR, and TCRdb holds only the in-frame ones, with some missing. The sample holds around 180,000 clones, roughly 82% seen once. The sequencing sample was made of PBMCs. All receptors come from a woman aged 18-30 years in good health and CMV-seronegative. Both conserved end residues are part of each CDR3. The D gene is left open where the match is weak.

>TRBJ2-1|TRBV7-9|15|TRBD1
CASSFDRGSYNEQFF
TGTGCCAGCAGCTTCGACAGGGGGTCCTACAATGAGCAGTTCTTC
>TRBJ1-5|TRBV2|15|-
CASRRTELRGQPQHF
TGTGCCAGCAGACGGACGGAGCTTCGGGGGCAGCCCCAGCATTTT
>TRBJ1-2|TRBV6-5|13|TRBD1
CASSRGQDYGYTF
TGTGCCAGCAGCCGTGGACAGGACTATGGCTACACCTTC
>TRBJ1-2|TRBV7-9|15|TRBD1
CASSLSTGTGFGYTF
TGTGCCAGCAGCTTATCCACCGGGACAGGGTTTGGCTACACCTTC
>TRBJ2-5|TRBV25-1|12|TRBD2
CASGTSGGTQYF
TGTGCCAGCGGGACTAGCGGGGGAACCCAGTACTTC
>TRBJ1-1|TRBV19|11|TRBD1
CASREDRAAFF
TGTGCCAGTAGAGAGGACAGGGCTGCTTTCTTT
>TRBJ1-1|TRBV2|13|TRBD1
CASSLTGGTEAFF
TGTGCCAGCAGTCTGACAGGGGGCACTGAAGCTTTCTTT
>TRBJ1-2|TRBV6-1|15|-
CASSRLRGGDYGYTF
TGTGCCAGCAGCCGGTTGAGGGGGGGAGACTATGGCTACACCTTC
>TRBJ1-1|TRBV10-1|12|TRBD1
CASGQGVTEAFF
TGCGCCAGTGGACAGGGGGTGACTGAAGCTTTCTTT
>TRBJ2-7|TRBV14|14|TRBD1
CASSVRDRGYEQYF
TGTGCCAGCAGCGTAAGGGACAGGGGCTACGAGCAGTACTTC
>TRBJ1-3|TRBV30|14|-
CAWSVRVSGNTIYF
TGTGCCTGGAGTGTACGAGTGTCTGGAAACACCATATATTTT
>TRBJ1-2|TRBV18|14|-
CASSETGSNYGYTF
TGTGCCAGCTCGGAGACAGGATCTAACTATGGCTACACCTTC